These 6 T cell receptor beta chains were all obtained from the same sample, sequenced in a study of regulatory dendritic cells for organ transplantation. Clones were read by immunoSEQ multiplex PCR, and TCRdb kept only the in-frame ones, dropping some. Among 25,000 to 35,000 clones, about four fifths were seen once, and the ten largest hold roughly 0.4%. The sequenced sample consisted of naive CD8+ T cells from blood. The subset: CD45RA+ naive T cells. The receptors come from a human donor in good health.

J is TRBJ2-7 and V is TRBV4-1; D might be TRBD2 (5 bases). This CDR3 has 14 amino acids. The V and J ends lost 0 bases and 3 bases respectively, with 9 bases between them. Germline V gene lookup returns CDR1 MGHRA and CDR2 YSYEKL. CDR3 DNA: TGCGCCAGCAGCCAAGAGACTGGAGGCTACGAGCAGTACTTC. It is translated as CASSQETGGYEQYF.

This clone was counted a single time. The rearrangement uses TRBV6-5 and TRBJ2-1, with D possibly TRBD1 on 5 matching bases. CDR3 size: 15 residues. Germline CDR1 is MNHEY and CDR2 is SVGAGI. The V gene lost 6 bases and the J gene lost 1 base, with 13 bases spanning the gap. The CDR3 DNA reads TGTGCCAGCAGCTCCGACAGTCTTTCCTACAATGAGCAGTTCTTC. Amino acids: CASSSDSLSYNEQFF.

CDR3 sequence reads: CASSLVSGSSYGYTF. CDR3 nucleotide sequence: TGTGCCAGCAGCTTAGTGTCAGGGTCCAGCTATGGCTACACCTTC. V usage is TRBV11-2 and J usage is TRBJ1-2, with D maybe TRBD1 (5 bases). This CDR3 is built from 15 residues. Germline-derived CDR1 and CDR2 are SGHAT and FQNNGV. The V end lost 1 base, the J end lost 4 bases, and 13 bases lay between the germline ends.

This clone was seen only once. The chain has TRBV7-2 and TRBJ2-5, with D uncertain. V was shortened by 1 base and J by 4 bases, with 10 bases between the two germline ends. This CDR3 is built from 14 residues. CDR1 is SGHTA and CDR2 is FQGNSA in the germline V gene. CDR3 DNA: TGTGCCAGCAGCTTAGACCTACCTCCAGAGACCCAGTACTTC. Residues: CASSLDLPPETQYF.

The chain couples TRBV7-9 to TRBJ1-1, with D uncertain. Germline V gene data show CDR1 as SEHNR and CDR2 as FQNEAQ (reference sequence). V shed 5 bases and J shed 4 bases, with 8 bases lying between them. CDR3 length equals 12 residues. CDR3 region: CASSQTGTEAFF. CDR3 in DNA: TGTGCCAGCAGCCAGACGGGCACTGAAGCTTTCTTT.

CDR3 amino acids: CASSLDREPPRMYEQYF. The DNA for the CDR3 is TGTGCCAGCAGCCTAGACAGGGAACCCCCTAGGATGTACGAGCAGTACTTC. V gene TRBV5-4 combines with J gene TRBJ2-7; 7 positions match TRBD1. With 4 bases clipped from V and 4 bases from J, the junction kept 17 bases outside the gene matches. This CDR3 contains 17 residues. Looked up from germline, CDR1 is SGHNT and CDR2 is YYREEE (reference sequence).